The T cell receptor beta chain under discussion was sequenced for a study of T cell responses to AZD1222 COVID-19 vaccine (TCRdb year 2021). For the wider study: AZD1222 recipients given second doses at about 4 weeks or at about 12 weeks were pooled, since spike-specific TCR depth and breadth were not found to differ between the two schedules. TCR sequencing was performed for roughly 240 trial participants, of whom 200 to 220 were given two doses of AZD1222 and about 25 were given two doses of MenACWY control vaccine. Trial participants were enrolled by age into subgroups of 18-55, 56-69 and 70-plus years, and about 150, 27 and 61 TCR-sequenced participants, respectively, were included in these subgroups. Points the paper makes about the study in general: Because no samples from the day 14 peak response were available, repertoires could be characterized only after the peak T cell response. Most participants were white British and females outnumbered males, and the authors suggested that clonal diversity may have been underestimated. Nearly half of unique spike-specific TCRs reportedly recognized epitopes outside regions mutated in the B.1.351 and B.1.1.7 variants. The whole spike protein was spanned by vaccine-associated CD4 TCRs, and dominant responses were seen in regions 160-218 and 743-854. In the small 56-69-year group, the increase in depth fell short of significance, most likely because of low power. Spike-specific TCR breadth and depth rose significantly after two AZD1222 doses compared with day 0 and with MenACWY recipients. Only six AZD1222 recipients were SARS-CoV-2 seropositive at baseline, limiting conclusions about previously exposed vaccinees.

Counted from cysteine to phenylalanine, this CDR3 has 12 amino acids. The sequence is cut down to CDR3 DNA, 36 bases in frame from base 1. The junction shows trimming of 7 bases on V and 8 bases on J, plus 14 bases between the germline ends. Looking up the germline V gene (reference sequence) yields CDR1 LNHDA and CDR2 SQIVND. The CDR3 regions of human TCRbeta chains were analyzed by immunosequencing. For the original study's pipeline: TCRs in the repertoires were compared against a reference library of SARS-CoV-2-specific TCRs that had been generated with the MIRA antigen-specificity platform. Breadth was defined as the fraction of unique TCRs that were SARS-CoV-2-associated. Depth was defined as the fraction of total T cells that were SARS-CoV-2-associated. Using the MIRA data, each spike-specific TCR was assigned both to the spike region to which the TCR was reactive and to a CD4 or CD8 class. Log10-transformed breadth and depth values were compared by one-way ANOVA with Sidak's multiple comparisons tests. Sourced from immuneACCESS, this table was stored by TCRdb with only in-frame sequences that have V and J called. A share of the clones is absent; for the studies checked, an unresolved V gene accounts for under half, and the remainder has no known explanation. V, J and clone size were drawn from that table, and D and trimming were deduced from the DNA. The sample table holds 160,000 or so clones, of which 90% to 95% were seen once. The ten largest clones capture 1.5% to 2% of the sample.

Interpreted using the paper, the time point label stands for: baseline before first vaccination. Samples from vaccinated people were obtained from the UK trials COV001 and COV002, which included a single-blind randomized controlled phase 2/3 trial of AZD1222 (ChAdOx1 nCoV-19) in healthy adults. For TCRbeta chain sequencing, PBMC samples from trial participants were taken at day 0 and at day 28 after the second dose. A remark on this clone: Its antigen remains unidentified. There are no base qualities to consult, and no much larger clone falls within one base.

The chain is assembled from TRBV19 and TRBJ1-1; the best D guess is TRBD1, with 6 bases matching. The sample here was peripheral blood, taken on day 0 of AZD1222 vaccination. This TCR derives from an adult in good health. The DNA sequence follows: TGTGCCAGTACCCTCGGACAGTTCGAAGCTTTCTTT. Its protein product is CASTLGQFEAFF.